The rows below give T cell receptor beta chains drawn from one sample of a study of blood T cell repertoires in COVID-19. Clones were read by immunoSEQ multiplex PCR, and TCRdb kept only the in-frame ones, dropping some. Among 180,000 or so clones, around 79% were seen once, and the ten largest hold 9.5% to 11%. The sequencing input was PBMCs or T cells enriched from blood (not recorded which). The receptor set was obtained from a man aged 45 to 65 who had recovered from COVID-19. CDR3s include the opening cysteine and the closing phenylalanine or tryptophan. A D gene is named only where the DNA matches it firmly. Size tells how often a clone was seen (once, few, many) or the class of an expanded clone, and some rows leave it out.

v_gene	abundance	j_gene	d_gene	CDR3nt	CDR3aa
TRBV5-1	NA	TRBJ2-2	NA	TGCGCCAGCAGCCACCTCGGGACAAGGAACACCGGGGAGCTGTTTTTT	CASSHLGTRNTGELFF
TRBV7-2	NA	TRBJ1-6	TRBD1	TGTGCCAGCAGCTTAAAACAGGGGACACCCCTCCACTTT	CASSLKQGTPLHF
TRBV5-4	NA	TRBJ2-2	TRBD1	TGTGCCAGCAGCCCCGGACAGGTTTTGCCCGGGGAGCTGTTTTTT	CASSPGQVLPGELFF
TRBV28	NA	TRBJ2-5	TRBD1	TGTGCCAGCAGTTTCCAGGGGGCGGAACAAGAGACCCAGTACTTC	CASSFQGAEQETQYF
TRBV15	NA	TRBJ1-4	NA	TGTGCCACCAGCAGAGAGGGCCTGGCGACTAATGAAAAACTGTTTTTT	CATSREGLATNEKLFF
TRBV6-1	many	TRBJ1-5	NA	TGTGCCAGCAGTGAAGGGCAAGTCCCCAATCAGCCCCAGCATTTT	CASSEGQVPNQPQHF
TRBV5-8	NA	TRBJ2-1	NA	TGTGCCAGCAGCTCCATCCCCTTCGGGGGTTACAATGAGCAGTTCTTC	CASSSIPFGGYNEQFF
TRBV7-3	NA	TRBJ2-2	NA	TGTGCCAGCAGCTTAACGGTTATAGCGAACACCGGGGAGCTGTTTTTT	CASSLTVIANTGELFF
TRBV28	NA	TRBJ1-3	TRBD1	TGTGCCAGCCGGTGGACAGGGGCAGGAGGAAACACCATATATTTT	CASRWTGAGGNTIYF
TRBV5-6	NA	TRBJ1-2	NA	TGTGCCAGCAGCAGGGACATCGCTAACTATGGCTACACCTTC	CASSRDIANYGYTF
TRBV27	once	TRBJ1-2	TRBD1	TGTGCCAGCAGTTTGACAGGGAAGGGCTCTAACTATGGCTACACCTTC	CASSLTGKGSNYGYTF
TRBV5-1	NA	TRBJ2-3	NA	TGCGCCAGCAGCTTGTCTGGCGGGACAGCAGATACGCAGTATTTT	CASSLSGGTADTQYF
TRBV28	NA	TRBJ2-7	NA	TGTGCCAGCAGTTCACTCGATGGGAGCGGAGCTTATTACGAGCAGTACTTC	CASSSLDGSGAYYEQYF
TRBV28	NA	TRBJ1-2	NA	TGTGCCAGCAGTTTCAGTTCTCATGGCTACACCTTC	CASSFSSHGYTF
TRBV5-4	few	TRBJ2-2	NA	TGTGCCAGCAGCTCCTCCCGGACAGGGGAGCTGTTTTTT	CASSSSRTGELFF
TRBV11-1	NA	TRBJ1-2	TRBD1	TGTGCCAGCAGCCAACCGGGACAGACCAACTATGGCTACACCTTC	CASSQPGQTNYGYTF
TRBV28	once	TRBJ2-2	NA	TGTGCCAGCAGACGACCGGCAGGGGCCGGGGAGCTGTTTTTT	CASRRPAGAGELFF
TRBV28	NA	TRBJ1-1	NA	TGTGCCAGCAGTACTGCGGCCGGCGGGTTTGAAGGTCGAGAAGCTTTCTTT	CASSTAAGGFEGREAFF
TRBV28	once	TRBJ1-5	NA	TGTGCCAGCAGTTTATTATTCGTTGGACAGAGCAATCAGCCCCAGCATTTT	CASSLLFVGQSNQPQHF
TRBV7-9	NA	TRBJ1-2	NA	TGTGCCAGCAGCCTCCGGGAGGGCCCTTATGGCTACACCTTC	CASSLREGPYGYTF
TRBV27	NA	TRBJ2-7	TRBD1	TGTGCCAGCAGTTTGGGACAGGGGGCCTCCTACGAGCAGTACTTC	CASSLGQGASYEQYF
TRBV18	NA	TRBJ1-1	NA	TGTGCCAGCTCACCCAGGGAGAACACTGAAGCTTTCTTT	CASSPRENTEAFF
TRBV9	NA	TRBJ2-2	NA	TGTGCCAGCAGCCCCCCGGGGAACACCGGGGAGCTGTTTTTT	CASSPPGNTGELFF
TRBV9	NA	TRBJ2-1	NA	TGTGCCAGCAGCTCTCGGAGCTCCTACAATGAGCAGTTCTTC	CASSSRSSYNEQFF
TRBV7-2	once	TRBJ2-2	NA	TGTGCCAGCGCCGACTTTACGGAGCTGTTTTTT	CASADFTELFF
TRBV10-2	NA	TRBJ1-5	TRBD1	TGCGCCAGCAGTGTGGGACAGGGACTGAATCAGCCCCAGCATTTT	CASSVGQGLNQPQHF
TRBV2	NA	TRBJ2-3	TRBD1	TGTGCCAGCAGTCGGGACAGTAGCACAGATACGCAGTATTTT	CASSRDSSTDTQYF
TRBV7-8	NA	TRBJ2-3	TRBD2	TGTGCCAGCAGCCGAATAAGGACTAGCGGAAACACAGATACGCAGTATTTT	CASSRIRTSGNTDTQYF
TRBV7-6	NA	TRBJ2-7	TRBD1	TGTGCCAGCAGCTTAGCGGGACAGGGAAAGGACGAGCAGTACTTC	CASSLAGQGKDEQYF
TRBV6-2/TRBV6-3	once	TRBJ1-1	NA	TGTGCCAGCAGTTACCTCCCTAACACTGAAGCTTTCTTT	CASSYLPNTEAFF
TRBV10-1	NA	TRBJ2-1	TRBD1	TGCGCCAGCAGTGAGTTACAGGGGCCAGCGGAGCAGTTCTTC	CASSELQGPAEQFF
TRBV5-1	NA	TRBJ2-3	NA	TGCGCCAGCAGCTTGGGGGGAGCAGATACGCAGTATTTT	CASSLGGADTQYF
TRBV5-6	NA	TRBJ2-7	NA	TGTGCCAGCAGCTTCACCGGGACAGGATGGGGGGGGTACGAGCAGTACTTC	CASSFTGTGWGGYEQYF
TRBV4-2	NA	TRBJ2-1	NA	TGTGCCAGCAGCCAAGTAACGGGTCGCGACAATGAGCAGTTCTTC	CASSQVTGRDNEQFF
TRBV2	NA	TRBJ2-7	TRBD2	TGTGCCAGCAGACGAGAACTAGCGGGGCTTTACGAGCAGTACTTC	CASRRELAGLYEQYF
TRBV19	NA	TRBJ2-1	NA	TGTGCCAGTAGTAACCTAGTCAATGAGCAGTTCTTC	CASSNLVNEQFF
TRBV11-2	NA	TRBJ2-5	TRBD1	TGTGCCAGCAGCCAGGGACAGGGGAACCAAGAGACCCAGTACTTC	CASSQGQGNQETQYF
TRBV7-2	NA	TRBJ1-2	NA	TGTGCCAGCAGCTTAGGGCCACAGGGCTACACCTTC	CASSLGPQGYTF
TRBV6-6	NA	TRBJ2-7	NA	TGTGCCAGCATCAACAGTGGCCTTACCTACGAGCAGTACTTC	CASINSGLTYEQYF
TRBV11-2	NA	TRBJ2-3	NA	TGTGCCAGCAGCTTATCCGCTAGCATGAATACGCAGTATTTT	CASSLSASMNTQYF
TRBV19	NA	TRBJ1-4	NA	TGTGCCAGTAGTTCGGGGAGGGGGTCCCAGACAACTAATGAAAAACTGTTTTTT	CASSSGRGSQTTNEKLFF
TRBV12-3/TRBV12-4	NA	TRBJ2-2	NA	TGTGCCAGCACACTAAGTAACACCGGGGAGCTGTTTTTT	CASTLSNTGELFF
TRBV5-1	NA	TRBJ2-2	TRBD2	TGCGCCAGCAGCCTACGGACTAGCGGGGCCGGGGAGCTGTTTTTT	CASSLRTSGAGELFF
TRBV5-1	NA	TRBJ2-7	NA	TGCGCCAGCAGCATGGGGATAGGGGGGAGGGCCCCCGAGCAGTACTTC	CASSMGIGGRAPEQYF